Many counts were recorded for the clone carrying this T cell receptor beta chain. What it binds is unknown. Germline CDR1 and CDR2: ENHRY and SYGVKD. The CDR3 length is 13 residues. After removal of 4 bases from V and 6 bases from J, the junction contained 4 bases not matched to a gene. The authors sorted CD4+ naive, central memory, regulatory and stem cell-like memory cells via CD45RO/CCR7/CD25/CD127/CD95/CD27. cDNA synthesis used the whole RNA isolate, giving expressed TCRB sequences. Sequencing used immunoSEQ multiplex PCR; TCRdb keeps in-frame clones, though not all of them. There are 130,000 to 150,000 clones in the sample; 6.9% occur only once, and around 1.5% lies in the top ten. This entry comes from a study of beta chain features in type 1 diabetes. Across the whole study: On cell yields, gender and age, patients and healthy donors were similar. Study outcomes and limitations: The naive, central memory and Treg TCRB repertoires showed an apparent similarity that was greater among patients than among healthy donors.

This chain links TRBV10-3 with TRBJ1-2; the match to TRBD1 covers 8 bases. The receptor was isolated from a woman in her twenties or thirties in good health. The sequenced material came from central memory CD4+ T cells from blood. In DNA, the CDR3 is TGTGCCATCAGTGTGGGACAGGAAAATGGCTACACCTTC. Residues: CAISVGQENGYTF.